These 30 T cell receptor beta chains were all obtained from the same sample, sequenced in a study of T cell responses to AZD1222 COVID-19 vaccine. Method: immunoSEQ multiplex PCR; TCRdb's copy keeps in-frame clones and lacks some. The profile shows around 100,000 clones, 70% to 90% of them singletons. The sequences come from peripheral blood, collected 28 days after the second AZD1222 dose. All receptors come from an adult who received the AZD1222 COVID-19 vaccine.

The J gene is TRBJ2-1, the V gene TRBV30, with 7 bases identical to TRBD1. Unmatched junction bases numbered 10, after V lost 7 bases and J lost 13 bases. This CDR3 has 11 amino acids. Germline V gene lookup returns CDR1 GTSNPN and CDR2 SVGIG (reference sequence). The CDR3 is CASSLRDSQFF. The CDR3 DNA sequence: TGTGCCTCCTCACTCCGGGACAGTCAGTTCTTC.

This clone was counted once. The chain couples TRBV6-5 to TRBJ2-7; no firm D call. From germline, CDR1 is MNHEY and CDR2 SVGAGI. The ends were cut back, 4 bases at V and 7 bases at J, with 11 bases in the middle. CDR3 size: 12 residues. The CDR3 coding sequence is TGTGCCAGCAGTTTCCTGGTCACGGAGCAGTACTTC. This sequence encodes CASSFLVTEQYF.

This chain joins TRBV28 and TRBJ1-4, with D perhaps TRBD1 (6 bases). Germline-derived CDR1 and CDR2 are MDHEN and SYDVKM. The CDR3 sequence is 14 residues long. The germline V and J ends were trimmed by 5 bases and 6 bases, with 13 bases remaining between them. The CDR3 region is CASSAGDSDEKLFF. CDR3 nucleotides: TGTGCCAGCAGTGCAGGGGATTCGGATGAAAAACTGTTTTTT.

This clone was observed a few times. The gene calls are TRBV19 and TRBJ2-1, with a tentative D call TRBD2 (6 bases). The CDR3 runs 14 residues. Germline V gene lookup returns CDR1 LNHDA and CDR2 SQIVND (reference sequence). The V and J ends lost 7 bases and 9 bases respectively, with 19 bases between them. CDR3 coding DNA: TGTGCCAGTAAGGGAGGCCTTAGGGTCGGTGAGCAGTTCTTC. This encodes CASKGGLRVGEQFF. The full variable domain, in which reference TRBV19 and TRBJ2-1 provide the parts outside the CDR3, is DGGITQSPKYLFRKEGQNVTLSCEQNLNHDAMYWYRQDPGQGLRLIYYSQIVNDFQKGDIAEGYSVSREKKESFPLTVTSAQKNPTAFYLCASKGGLRVGEQFFGPGTRLTVL.

J is TRBJ2-7 and V is TRBV9; 9 bases agree with TRBD2. The CDR3 has 16 amino acids. Germline V gives CDR1 SGDLS, CDR2 YYNGEE. After removal of 4 bases from V and 6 bases from J, the junction contained 14 bases not matched to a gene. The CDR3 coding sequence is TGTGCCAGCAGCCCATACCCTTCGGGACTAGCATCCGAGCAGTACTTC. Encoded protein: CASSPYPSGLASEQYF. Supplemented by reference TRBV9 and TRBJ2-7, the full variable domain reads DSGVTQTPKHLITATGQRVTLRCSPRSGDLSVYWYQQSLDQGLQFLIQYYNGEERAKGNILERFSAQQFPDLHSELNLSSLELGDSALYFCASSPYPSGLASEQYFGPGTRLTVT.

The rearrangement uses TRBV4-2 and TRBJ2-5; the match to TRBD2 covers 10 bases. This CDR3 contains 17 residues. Germline CDR1 is LGHNA and CDR2 is YNFKEQ. The V gene end was trimmed by 0 bases and the J gene end by 7 bases; junction bases not matched to a gene: 11. The CDR3 DNA reads as TGTGCCAGCAGCCAAGAGGCGGGGGCTAGCGGGGGCGGGACCCAGTACTTC. Protein sequence: CASSQEAGASGGGTQYF.

The chain combines TRBV23-1 with TRBJ1-2; D not certain. TRBV23-1 is identified as an open reading frame with a role that is uncertain. The CDR3 spans 15 residues. V was cut by 2 bases and J by 1 base, with 11 bases left in between. The CDR3 DNA sequence: TGCGCCAGCAGTCAAACGCCAGTAGGTAACTATGGCTACACCTTC. It yields the protein CASSQTPVGNYGYTF.

V gene TRBV2 combines with J gene TRBJ1-3, with D perhaps matching TRBD1 (5 bases). V lost 5 bases to trimming and J lost 8 bases, with 19 bases between them. Germline V gene sequence: CDR1 SNHLY, CDR2 FYNNEI. This CDR3 has 15 amino acids. The DNA of the CDR3 is TGTGCCAGCAGTCGGGACTCGCCAGAGGCTCACACCATATATTTT. It encodes CASSRDSPEAHTIYF.

The V and J genes are TRBV6-2 or TRBV6-3 and TRBJ2-3; D is ambiguous. Trimming shortened V by 2 bases and J by 3 bases, and 9 bases separated the two germline ends. CDR3 size: 14 residues. Germline V lookup: CDR1 MNHEY, CDR2 SVGEGT. This CDR3 is CASSYGQKTDTQYF. CDR3 in DNA: TGTGCCAGCAGTTACGGTCAGAAAACAGATACGCAGTATTTT.

V gene TRBV28 combines with J gene TRBJ1-5, with D possibly matching TRBD1 (5 bases). Trimming took off 0 bases at V and 4 bases at J, with 10 bases between the two ends. Germline assignment: CDR1 MDHEN and CDR2 SYDVKM. CDR3 size: 15 residues. The CDR3 loop is CASSLWTPGNQPQHF. The CDR3 coding sequence is TGTGCCAGCAGTTTATGGACGCCAGGGAATCAGCCCCAGCATTTT.

This chain joins TRBV6-5 and TRBJ2-1, with unresolved D. This CDR3 is built from 15 residues. From germline, CDR1 is MNHEY and CDR2 SVGAGI. Trimming removed 6 bases from V and 1 base from J, with 13 bases in between. CDR3 residues: CASSLTGSSYNEQFF. DNA for the CDR3: TGTGCCAGCAGCCTAACCGGGTCATCCTACAATGAGCAGTTCTTC.

The chain has TRBV5-1 and TRBJ2-7, with D possibly matching TRBD2 (5 bases). Germline CDR1 reads SGHRS; CDR2 reads YFSETQ. The CDR3 spans 12 residues. Trimming shortened V by 4 bases and J by 6 bases, and 11 bases separated the two germline ends. The CDR3 protein is CASSPQGSEQYF. The CDR3 region has the DNA TGCGCCAGCAGCCCCCAAGGGAGCGAGCAGTACTTC.

The CDR3 nucleotides are TGTGCCTGGAGTCCGTCGACACAGGGATCACAGTACTTC. Protein sequence: CAWSPSTQGSQYF. The J gene is TRBJ2-5, the V gene TRBV30, with D possibly matching TRBD1 (6 bases). V lost 2 bases and J 11 bases, leaving 18 bases between the germline ends. This CDR3 has 13 residues. In germline, CDR1 is GTSNPN, CDR2 SVGIG (reference sequence).

V usage is TRBV4-3 and J usage is TRBJ2-1; unclear D gene. The CDR3 spans 14 residues. The germline gives CDR1 LGHNA, CDR2 YSLEER. V was trimmed by 1 base and J by 9 bases, leaving 13 bases between them. The CDR3 DNA reads as TGCGCCAGCAGCCAAGCCGGGCCGACCGGTGAGCAGTTCTTC. Its protein product is CASSQAGPTGEQFF.

The chain links TRBV11-3 to TRBJ2-2, with D uncertain. Germline CDR1 is SGHNT and CDR2 is YENEEA. Deletions cut 6 bases from V and 0 bases from J, with 8 bases between. The CDR3 has 14 amino acids. The CDR3 region has the DNA TGTGCCAGCAGTTCCAGCACGAACACCGGGGAGCTGTTTTTT. Protein: CASSSSTNTGELFF.

This clone has just a few counts. The chain uses TRBV15 and TRBJ2-5, with a weak D call TRBD2 (5 bases). V was clipped by 0 bases and J by 7 bases, with 18 bases between them. The germline gives CDR1 LNHNV, CDR2 YYDKDF (reference sequence). This CDR3 has 16 amino acids. As DNA, the CDR3 is TGTGCCACCAGCAGAGATCGCGCTAGCAGCCCCGGGACCCAGTACTTC. This translates into CATSRDRASSPGTQYF.

Concerning this clone itself: Sequence at one end of the junction differs from germline and may be a read error. The V and J genes are TRBV30 and TRBJ2-5; 8 positions agree with TRBD2. Germline V lookup: CDR1 GTSNPN, CDR2 SVGIG (reference sequence). This CDR3 comprises 15 residues. In nucleotides, the CDR3 is TGTGCCTGGAGTTCGGGACTAGTGGGACAAGGGACCCAGTACTTC. Protein: CAWSSGLVGQGTQYF.

The chain employs TRBV7-9 and TRBJ1-1; D uncertain. Trimming shortened V by 2 bases and J by 0 bases, and 22 bases separated the two germline ends. This CDR3 is built from 19 residues. Germline lookup yields CDR1 SEHNR and CDR2 FQNEAQ (reference sequence). CDR3 residues: CASSLLNLRQPSMNTEAFF. The CDR3 DNA reads as TGTGCCAGCAGCTTACTCAATCTACGCCAGCCGAGCATGAACACTGAAGCTTTCTTT.

The CDR3 spells CASSRQGPEAFF. The CDR3 DNA follows: TGTGCCAGCAGCCGACAGGGCCCCGAAGCTTTCTTT. This rearrangement joins TRBV2 to TRBJ1-1, with TRBD1 identical over 7 bases. V lost 6 bases, J lost 8 bases, and 6 bases stayed unmatched. This CDR3 comprises 12 residues. Germline CDR1 reads SNHLY; CDR2 reads FYNNEI.

The CDR3 DNA follows: TGTGCCAGCAGCCAAGGCACCGCTTCACCCCTCCACTTT. As protein: CASSQGTASPLHF. This chain joins TRBV4-2 and TRBJ1-6; D gene unclear. Germline CDR1 and CDR2: LGHNA and YNFKEQ. The V end lost 1 base, the J end lost 9 bases, and 7 bases lay between the germline ends. The CDR3 covers 13 residues.

The CDR3 is CASSLNLGHTGELFF. The CDR3 nucleotides read TGTGCCAGCAGCTTAAACCTGGGACACACCGGGGAGCTGTTTTTT. The V call is TRBV7-3, the J call TRBJ2-2, with D perhaps given as TRBD1 or TRBD2 (5 bases each). Germline CDR1 reads SGHTA; CDR2 reads FQGTGA. Trimming left V 1 base short and J 3 bases short, with 9 bases between. CDR3 length: 15 residues.

V is TRBV24-1 and J is TRBJ2-5; D unresolved. Germline V gene sequence: CDR1 KGHDR, CDR2 SFDVKD. The CDR3 has 14 residues. With 3 bases removed from V and 2 bases from J, the gap between germline ends came to 9 bases. CDR3 DNA sequence: TGTGCCACCAGTGATAGTCGACGGCAAGAGACCCAGTACTTC. It translates to CATSDSRRQETQYF.

The chain recombines TRBV7-9 with TRBJ1-5, with a tentative D call TRBD1 (6 bases). From germline, CDR1 is SEHNR and CDR2 FQNEAQ (reference sequence). This CDR3 is 13 amino acids long. V was trimmed by 3 bases and J by 7 bases, leaving 10 bases between them. The CDR3 DNA is TGTGCCAGCAGCTTGACAGGAGAGCAGCCCCAGCATTTT. Residues: CASSLTGEQPQHF.

This rearrangement joins TRBV5-4 to TRBJ2-1; a possible D gene is TRBD1 (5 bases). CDR3 length: 15 residues. The V and J ends lost 4 bases and 5 bases respectively, with 16 bases between them. Germline CDR1 reads SGHNT; CDR2 reads YYREEE (reference sequence). The CDR3 DNA follows: TGTGCCAGCAGCCTGGGTCAGGGTCGAAACAATGAGCAGTTCTTC. Translated, it gives CASSLGQGRNNEQFF.

The V gene is TRBV5-4, the J gene TRBJ2-3; the D call may be TRBD1 or TRBD2 (5 bases each). Germline CDR1 and CDR2: SGHNT and YYREEE (reference sequence). The CDR3 totals 13 residues. V was shortened by 3 bases and J by 6 bases, with 11 bases between the two germline ends. The CDR3 DNA is TGTGCCAGCAGCTGGGTCGGGGACGATACGCAGTATTTT. It translates to CASSWVGDDTQYF. Drawing the rest from reference TRBV5-4 and TRBJ2-3, the complete variable domain is ETGVTQSPTHLIKTRGQQVTLRCSSQSGHNTVSWYQQALGQGPQFIFQYYREEENGRGNFPPRFSGLQFPNYSSELNVNALELDDSALYLCASSWVGDDTQYFGPGTRLTVL.

The genes are TRBV2 and TRBJ2-7; tentatively, D is TRBD1 (5 bases). Germline CDR1 reads SNHLY; CDR2 reads FYNNEI. This CDR3 has 16 residues. V was pared by 4 bases and J by 3 bases, with 19 bases between. CDR3 bases: TGTGCCAGCAGTGGTTTACAGGTCGCGATCGTCTACGAGCAGTACTTC. Protein: CASSGLQVAIVYEQYF. Full variable domain (rest looked up from reference TRBV2 and TRBJ2-7): EPEVTQTPSHQVTQMGQEVILRCVPISNHLYFYWYRQILGQKVEFLVSFYNNEISEKSEIFDDQFSVERPDGSNFTLKIRSTKLEDSAMYFCASSGLQVAIVYEQYFGPGTRLTVT.

This chain joins TRBV28 and TRBJ1-2, with 10 nucleotides matching TRBD1. CDR1 and CDR2 from the germline V gene are MDHEN and SYDVKM. The CDR3 runs to 14 residues. V was clipped by 3 bases and J by 8 bases; unmatched bases: 6. Here the CDR3 reads CASSLTGGVSGYTF. The CDR3 DNA reads TGTGCCAGCAGTTTGACAGGGGGCGTGTCCGGCTACACCTTC.

The gene calls are TRBV19 and TRBJ1-5; TRBD1 might be the D (5 bases). V gave up 7 bases and J gave up 1 base, with 17 bases separating them. The CDR3 sequence is 16 residues long. The germline gives CDR1 LNHDA, CDR2 SQIVND (reference sequence). CDR3 coding DNA: TGTGCCAGTATATCAACGCAGGGCTGGAGCAATCAGCCCCAGCATTTT. Residues: CASISTQGWSNQPQHF.

The gene calls are TRBV5-1 and TRBJ1-1; D remains ambiguous. Per germline, CDR1 SGHRS and CDR2 YFSETQ. V shed 4 bases and J shed 1 base, with 5 bases lying between them. The CDR3 covers 12 residues. The CDR3 loop is CASSRWNTEAFF. The CDR3 DNA is TGCGCCAGCAGCCGATGGAACACTGAAGCTTTCTTT.

This clone was observed a single time. The chain combines TRBV28 with TRBJ2-1; D may be TRBD2 (6 bases). Trimming took off 3 bases at V and 2 bases at J, with 11 bases between the two ends. Per the germline V gene, CDR1 is MDHEN and CDR2 is SYDVKM. The CDR3 runs to 15 residues. For the CDR3, the DNA is TGTGCCAGCAGTTTCCTTAGCGGAACCTACAATGAGCAGTTCTTC. As protein: CASSFLSGTYNEQFF.